The 29 T cell receptor beta chains presented below share a single source sample, sequenced in a study of CD8 T cells in ankylosing spondylitis. No antigen has been identified for these receptors. Whole-study results and caveats: A motif of fewer than ten highly homologous TCR beta variants was seen as apparently characteristic of ankylosing spondylitis blood.

A single record per CDR3 protein comes from TCRdb applying MiXCR to the 5' RACE reads. The data contain 300,000 to 400,000 distinct CDR3 sequences, approximately 20% of them singletons. The sample comprised blood, either unsorted or a sorted T cell fraction (not recorded which). These receptors all stem from a male donor with ankylosing spondylitis.

This clonotype was seen more than once but under ten times. The V call is TRBV10-3, the J call TRBJ2-7, with D possibly matching TRBD1 (6 bases). CDR3 length equals 12 residues. Germline CDR1 is ENHRY and CDR2 is SYGVKD. V gave up 10 bases and J gave up 0 bases, with 10 bases separating them. The CDR3 DNA reads TGTGCCACCCAGGACAGCTCCTACGAGCAGTACTTC. The encoded protein is CATQDSSYEQYF.

This chain connects TRBV5-6 to TRBJ2-7, with D perhaps being TRBD1 or TRBD2 (5 bases each). This CDR3 is 15 amino acids long. Germline V gene data show CDR1 as SGHDT and CDR2 as YYEEEE. V was cut by 2 bases and J by 2 bases, with 14 bases left in between. CDR3 sequence reads: CASSFGTLDTYEQYF. The DNA for the CDR3 is TGTGCCAGCAGCTTTGGGACCCTCGACACCTACGAGCAGTACTTC.

The table lists this clonotype with a few counts. The V and J genes are TRBV3-1 and TRBJ2-1; possibly TRBD2 for D (5 bases). Per germline, CDR1 LGHDT and CDR2 YNNKEL (reference sequence). Trimming took 0 bases from V and 10 from J, leaving 13 bases between them. The CDR3 sequence is 14 residues long. Here the CDR3 reads CASSQESEAGEQFF. The DNA of the CDR3 is TGTGCCAGCAGCCAAGAAAGTGAGGCGGGCGAGCAGTTCTTC.

J is TRBJ2-5 and V is TRBV5-6; TRBD2 aligns across 10 bases. Trimming removed 4 bases from V and 4 bases from J; junction bases left unmatched: 13. The CDR3 is made up of 17 amino acids. Per the germline V gene, CDR1 is SGHDT and CDR2 is YYEEEE. The CDR3 region has the DNA TGTGCCAGCAGCCCGACCGCCCTAGCGGGAGACACAGAGACCCAGTACTTC. Its translation: CASSPTALAGDTETQYF. Full variable domain (outside the CDR3, taken from reference TRBV5-6 and TRBJ2-5): DAGVTQSPTHLIKTRGQQVTLRCSPKSGHDTVSWYQQALGQGPQFIFQYYEEEERQRGNFPDRFSGHQFPNYSSELNVNALLLGDSALYLCASSPTALAGDTETQYFGPGTRLLVL.

Only a few counts were recorded for this clonotype. Here the CDR3 omits its conserved ending phenylalanine or tryptophan, so a read error is the likely source. The J gene is TRBJ2-1, the V gene TRBV6-2 or TRBV6-3, with 9 bases identical to TRBD1. Trimming removed 2 bases from V and 8 bases from J; junction bases left unmatched: 13. This CDR3 comprises 17 residues. Germline V gives CDR1 MNHEY, CDR2 SVGEGT. The DNA of the CDR3 is TGTGCCAGCAGTTACGCCGGGGACAGGGTATTTATCCATGAGCAGTTCCTC. Its protein product is CASSYAGDRVFIHEQFL.

This rearrangement joins TRBV10-3 to TRBJ1-1; 9 bases fit TRBD1. V lost 6 bases, J lost 0 bases, and 8 bases stayed unmatched. This CDR3 region has 16 residues. Germline loops: CDR1 ENHRY, CDR2 SYGVKD. The CDR3 DNA follows: TGTGCCATCAGGCCTGACAGGGGGAAGGTGAACACTGAAGCTTTCTTT. Residues: CAIRPDRGKVNTEAFF.

This clonotype showed up many times. V is TRBV6-5 and J is TRBJ2-3; D is undetermined. There are 14 residues in the CDR3. Trimming took 0 bases from V and 0 from J, leaving 4 bases between them. CDR1 and CDR2 from the germline V gene are MNHEY and SVGAGI. CDR3 DNA: TGTGCCAGCAGTTACTCGGACAGCACAGATACGCAGTATTTT. Translated: CASSYSDSTDTQYF.

This sequence joins TRBV9 and TRBJ1-4; no clear D gene. From germline, CDR1 is SGDLS and CDR2 YYNGEE. V lost 0 bases and J 8 bases, leaving 8 bases between the germline ends. The CDR3 covers 13 residues. The CDR3 here is CASSVGFREKLFF. CDR3 sequence (DNA): TGTGCCAGCAGCGTAGGTTTTCGGGAAAAACTGTTTTTT.

This clonotype was detected a few times. The V call is TRBV19, the J call TRBJ2-7, with D unresolved. Germline-derived CDR1 and CDR2 are LNHDA and SQIVND (reference sequence). The length of the CDR3 is 12 residues. The germline V and J ends were trimmed by 5 bases and 6 bases, with 11 bases remaining between them. CDR3 sequence reads: CASSPTVGEQYF. The CDR3 coding sequence is TGTGCCAGTAGTCCTACGGTCGGCGAGCAGTACTTC.

V and J are TRBV20-1 and TRBJ2-2, with 8 bases lining up with TRBD2. CDR3 length: 15 amino acids. V shed 1 base and J 6 bases; nucleotides not matched to a gene: 7. Per the germline V gene, CDR1 is DFQATT and CDR2 is SNEGSKA (reference sequence). CDR3 sequence: CSARVDQRESGELFF. CDR3 DNA: TGCAGTGCTAGAGTCGACCAGCGGGAGTCCGGGGAGCTGTTTTTT.

This clonotype was recorded only once. V is TRBV6-5 and J is TRBJ1-5; 8 bases fit TRBD1. Trimming at V came to 0 bases and at J to 1 base, leaving 5 bases not matched to a gene. The germline V gene encodes CDR1 MNHEY and CDR2 SVGAGI. The length of the CDR3 is 17 residues. The CDR3 coding sequence is TGTGCCAGCAGTTACTCGACAGGGGCGGTGAGCAATCAGCCCCAGCATTTT. It is translated as CASSYSTGAVSNQPQHF.

This chain joins TRBV28 and TRBJ2-2, with unresolved D. CDR3 size: 13 residues. V was trimmed by 9 bases and J by 0 bases, leaving 8 bases between them. Germline loops: CDR1 MDHEN, CDR2 SYDVKM. The CDR3 DNA is TGTGCCAGTACGACGCCGAACACCGGGGAGCTGTTTTTT. Its protein product is CASTTPNTGELFF.

This clonotype was picked up a small number of times. The genes are TRBV4-3 and TRBJ2-1, with 7 bases that match TRBD2. The CDR3 runs to 14 residues. Germline CDR1 and CDR2: LGHNA and YSLEER. V gave up 8 bases and J gave up 6 bases; unmatched junction bases: 10. CDR3 in amino acids: CASSQTSYGNEQFF. CDR3 coding DNA: TGCGCCAGCTCGCAGACTAGCTATGGCAATGAGCAGTTCTTC.

This chain connects TRBV4-1 to TRBJ2-5; 10 bases agree with TRBD2. V was pared by 4 bases and J by 7 bases, with 15 bases of the junction left unmatched. CDR1 and CDR2 (germline): MGHRA, YSYEKL. The CDR3 is 17 residues long. CDR3 sequence reads: CASSPGLARDLTGTQYF. The CDR3 bases are TGCGCCAGCAGCCCGGGACTAGCGAGAGACCTCACTGGGACCCAGTACTTC.

V and J are TRBV5-1 and TRBJ2-4; 9 nucleotides line up with TRBD1. This CDR3 spans 17 amino acids. Unmatched junction bases numbered 7, after V lost 0 bases and J lost 3 bases. Germline-derived CDR1 and CDR2 are SGHRS and YFSETQ. The CDR3 sequence: CASSLDATGGFKNIQYF. The CDR3 nucleotides read TGCGCCAGCAGCTTGGATGCGACAGGGGGTTTCAAAAACATTCAGTACTTC.

This clonotype occurred a few times. This chain uses TRBV7-2 with TRBJ2-1; 9 nucleotides agree with TRBD1. The CDR3 spans 14 residues. V lost 5 bases and J lost 3; bases outside the gene matches: 2. Germline assignment: CDR1 SGHTA and CDR2 FQGNSA. The CDR3 loop reads CASSRQGGYNEQFF. The CDR3 bases are TGTGCCAGCAGCCGACAGGGGGGCTACAATGAGCAGTTCTTC.

This chain joins TRBV30 and TRBJ1-3; D is undetermined. The germline V gene has CDR1 GTSNPN and CDR2 SVGIG (reference sequence). Trimming stripped 1 base from V and 3 bases from J, with 1 base between. The CDR3 is made up of 11 amino acids. CDR3 loop: CAWSGGNTIYF. In nucleotides, the CDR3 is TGTGCCTGGAGTGGTGGAAACACCATATATTTT.

The sample holds a few counts of this clonotype. The CDR3 here is CASSLPLTHQETQYF. The CDR3 nucleotides are TGTGCCAGCAGCCTCCCCCTGACACACCAAGAGACCCAGTACTTC. V is TRBV7-9 and J is TRBJ2-5; D not resolved. From germline, CDR1 is SEHNR and CDR2 FQNEAQ (reference sequence). This CDR3 spans 15 amino acids. V was pared by 5 bases and J by 0 bases, with 13 bases between. Together with reference TRBV7-9 and TRBJ2-5, the CDR3 gives the full variable domain: DTGVSQNPRHKITKRGQNVTFRCDPISEHNRLYWYRQTLGQGPEFLTYFQNEAQLEKSRLLSDRFSAERPKGSFSTLEIQRTEQGDSAMYLCASSLPLTHQETQYFGPGTRLLVL.

The J gene is TRBJ1-2, the V gene TRBV14; D gene unclear. This CDR3 has 12 residues. Germline CDR1 and CDR2: SGHDN and FVKESK. Trimming removed 1 base from V and 7 bases from J, with 7 bases in between. CDR3 protein: CASSQGGFGYTF. CDR3 DNA sequence: TGTGCCAGCAGCCAAGGAGGGTTTGGCTACACCTTC.

The rearrangement uses TRBV3-1 and TRBJ2-7; D ambiguous. The CDR3 spans 12 residues. V dropped 4 bases and J dropped 6 bases, with 10 bases sitting between them. CDR1 and CDR2 from the germline V gene are LGHDT and YNNKEL (reference sequence). The CDR3 spells CASSLLNSEQYF. The CDR3 DNA follows: TGTGCCAGCAGCCTCCTCAACTCCGAGCAGTACTTC.

The chain recombines TRBV9 with TRBJ1-6, with D uncertain. This CDR3 region has 16 residues. Trimming cost V 0 bases and J 0 bases, with 7 bases left between them. The germline V gene has CDR1 SGDLS and CDR2 YYNGEE. The CDR3 region has the DNA TGTGCCAGCAGCGTAGGCGAAAGCTCCTATAATTCACCCCTCCACTTT. Translating gives CASSVGESSYNSPLHF.

This clonotype was detected ten times or more. The J gene is TRBJ1-6, the V gene TRBV5-1; 7 bases match TRBD1. CDR3 length: 16 amino acids. The V and J ends lost 3 bases and 5 bases, in that order; junction bases with no gene match: 8. Germline V gene lookup returns CDR1 SGHRS and CDR2 YFSETQ. The CDR3 bases are TGCGCCAGCAGCTCGGACCGGGACAGAAATAATTCACCCCTCCACTTT. This sequence encodes CASSSDRDRNNSPLHF.

The V and J genes are TRBV9 and TRBJ1-6; tentative D call: TRBD1 (6 bases). The germline CDR1 and CDR2 sequences are SGDLS and YYNGEE. Trimming left V 0 bases short and J 10 bases short, with 14 bases between. The length of the CDR3 is 15 residues. The CDR3: CASSVDQGLGSPLHF. The CDR3 DNA sequence: TGTGCCAGCAGCGTAGACCAGGGGTTAGGGTCACCCCTCCACTTT.

This clonotype was counted between two and nine times. This chain links TRBV20-1 with TRBJ2-7, with 9 bases lining up with TRBD2. Trimming removed 6 bases from V and 6 bases from J; junction bases left unmatched: 9. CDR3 length equals 13 residues. Germline V CDR1 and CDR2: DFQATT, SNEGSKA (reference sequence). The CDR3 loop reads CSARSGTSTEQYF. The CDR3 DNA follows: TGCAGTGCCCGGTCCGGGACTAGCACCGAGCAGTACTTC.

V is TRBV7-2 and J is TRBJ1-5, with D tentatively TRBD1 (5 bases). Germline V lookup: CDR1 SGHTA, CDR2 FQGNSA. Trimming left V 2 bases short and J 7 bases short, with 15 bases between. The CDR3 runs 15 residues. The CDR3 protein is CASSLRMQGRQPQHF. CDR3 sequence (DNA): TGTGCCAGCAGCTTACGTATGCAGGGTCGGCAGCCCCAGCATTTT.

The chain carries TRBV11-1 and TRBJ1-6; TRBD1 might be the D (5 bases). CDR1 and CDR2 (germline): SGHAT, FQDESV (reference sequence). V was clipped by 5 bases and J by 10 bases, with 15 bases between them. CDR3 length: 14 residues. CDR3 region: CASSLLRGGSPLHF. CDR3 DNA: TGTGCCAGCAGCCTCCTTAGGGGAGGATCACCCCTCCACTTT.

V gene TRBV30 combines with J gene TRBJ1-1; the match to TRBD1 covers 12 bases. The germline V gene encodes CDR1 GTSNPN and CDR2 SVGIG (reference sequence). Trimming at V came to 2 bases and at J to 9 bases, leaving 4 bases not matched to a gene. This CDR3 is built from 13 residues. CDR3 DNA: TGTGCCTGGAGTACCGGGACAGGGGGCCAAGCTTTCTTT. Its translation is CAWSTGTGGQAFF.

The chain couples TRBV5-1 to TRBJ2-1; perhaps TRBD2 as D (5 bases). This CDR3 contains 14 residues. Trimming shortened V by 4 bases and J by 3 bases, and 11 bases separated the two germline ends. Looked up from germline, CDR1 is SGHRS and CDR2 is YFSETQ. The CDR3: CASSRRADYNEQFF. CDR3 in DNA: TGCGCCAGCAGCCGGCGGGCGGACTACAATGAGCAGTTCTTC. The whole variable domain, remainder taken from reference TRBV5-1 and TRBJ2-1, is KAGVTQTPRYLIKTRGQQVTLSCSPISGHRSVSWYQQTPGQGLQFLFEYFSETQRNKGNFPGRFSGRQFSNSRSEMNVSTLELGDSALYLCASSRRADYNEQFFGPGTRLTVL.

The chain recombines TRBV9 with TRBJ1-1; D is unclear. Between the trimmed V and J ends, which lost 3 bases and 6 bases, there was a span of 15 bases. CDR1 and CDR2 from the germline V gene are SGDLS and YYNGEE. This CDR3 comprises 14 residues. The CDR3 DNA sequence: TGTGCCAGCAGCGCAGTGCAAGAGGCCTCTGAAGCTTTCTTT. This codes for CASSAVQEASEAFF.